The clone carrying this TCR beta chain was observed a handful of times. TCRdb processed the 5' RACE reads anew with MiXCR; each CDR3 protein has one entry. The table lists about 210,000 distinct CDR3 sequences, under 30% of them singletons, with about 10% in the top ten. The entry originates in a study of T-cell memory formation after mild COVID-19. Turning to the study itself: Clusters of TCRs were largely donor specific.

The ends lost 4 bases at V and 6 bases at J; junction bases unmatched: 5. The CDR3 spans 14 residues. CDR1 and CDR2 from the germline V gene are SGDLS and YYNGEE. Material: PBMCs or a T cell subset sorted from them (not recorded which). The genes are TRBV9 and TRBJ2-2; TRBD2 matches at 8 bases. This clonotype was obtained from an adult woman who had mild COVID-19 (a few samples of this study predate the infection). Cell type and time point are not known. CDR3 DNA sequence: TGTGCCAGCAGCCTTCGGACTAGCCCCGGGGAGCTGTTTTTT. Translation gives CASSLRTSPGELFF.